The T cell receptor beta chain described here comes from a study of TIL therapy for anti-PD-1-resistant metastatic lung cancer. Background on the study: Tumors were harvested before any PD-1/PD-L1 blockade. Most patients had lung adenocarcinoma. Tumors had a median PD-L1 proportion score of 5% to 6.5%.

Trimming left V 4 bases short and J 5 bases short, with 11 bases between. This CDR3 comprises 13 residues. CDR1 is MDHEN, CDR2 SYDVKM, per germline. The sample holds a few counts of this clone. This was the immunoSEQ v3 assay. Generated by immunoSEQ multiplex PCR, the TCRdb table keeps only in-frame clones and is missing some. The sample consists of tens of thousands of clones, roughly 80% of them appearing once. Time point indicated: pre-treatment sample, taken before nivolumab and TIL therapy. The specimen was blood, collected at baseline. This TCR came from a person between 30 and 80 years old with non-small cell lung cancer. The rearrangement joins TRBV28 to TRBJ2-5, with D possibly TRBD1 on 5 matching bases. This CDR3 reads CASSSTARETQYF. The CDR3 coding sequence is TGTGCCAGCAGTTCGACAGCAAGGGAGACCCAGTACTTC. Based on the CDR3 plus reference TRBV28 and TRBJ2-5, the full variable domain is DVKVTQSSRYLVKRTGEKVFLECVQDMDHENMFWYRQDPGLGLRLIYFSYDVKMKEKGDIPEGYSVSREKKERFSLILESASTNQTSMYLCASSSTARETQYFGPGTRLLVL.